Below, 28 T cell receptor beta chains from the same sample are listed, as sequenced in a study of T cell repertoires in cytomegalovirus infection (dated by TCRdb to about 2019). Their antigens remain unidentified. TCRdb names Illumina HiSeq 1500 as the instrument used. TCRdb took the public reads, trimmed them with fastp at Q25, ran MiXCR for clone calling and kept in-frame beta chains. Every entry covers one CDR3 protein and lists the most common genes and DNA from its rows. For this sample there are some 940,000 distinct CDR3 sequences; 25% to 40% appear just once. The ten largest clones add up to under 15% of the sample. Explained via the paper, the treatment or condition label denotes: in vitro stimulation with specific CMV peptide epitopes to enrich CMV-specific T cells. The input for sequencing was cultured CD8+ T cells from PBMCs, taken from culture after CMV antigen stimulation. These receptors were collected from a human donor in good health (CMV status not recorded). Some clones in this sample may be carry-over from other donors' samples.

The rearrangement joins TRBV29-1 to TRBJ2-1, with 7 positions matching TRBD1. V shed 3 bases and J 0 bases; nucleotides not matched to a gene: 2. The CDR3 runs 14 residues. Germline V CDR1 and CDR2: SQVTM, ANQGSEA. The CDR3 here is CSVEGQTSYNEQFF. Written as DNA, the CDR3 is TGCAGCGTTGAGGGACAGACCTCCTACAATGAGCAGTTCTTC.

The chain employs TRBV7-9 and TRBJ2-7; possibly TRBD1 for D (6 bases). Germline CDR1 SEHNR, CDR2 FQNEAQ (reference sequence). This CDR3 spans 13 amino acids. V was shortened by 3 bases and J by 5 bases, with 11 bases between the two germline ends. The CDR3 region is CASSFRDNHEQYF. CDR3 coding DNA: TGTGCCAGCAGCTTCCGGGACAACCACGAGCAGTACTTC.

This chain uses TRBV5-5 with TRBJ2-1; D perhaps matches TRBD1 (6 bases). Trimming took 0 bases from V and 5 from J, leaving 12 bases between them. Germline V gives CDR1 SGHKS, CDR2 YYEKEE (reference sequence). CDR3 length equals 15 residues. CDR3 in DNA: TGTGCCAGCAGCTTGGACTCGGACAGAGACAATGAGCAGTTCTTC. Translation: CASSLDSDRDNEQFF.

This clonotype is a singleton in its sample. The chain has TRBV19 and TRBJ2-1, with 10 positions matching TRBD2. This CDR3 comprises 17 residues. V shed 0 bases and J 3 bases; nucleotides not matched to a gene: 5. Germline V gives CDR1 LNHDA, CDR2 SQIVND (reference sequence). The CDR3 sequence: CASSIDLGTSVYNEQFF. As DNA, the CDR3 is TGTGCCAGTAGTATAGATCTCGGGACTAGCGTCTACAATGAGCAGTTCTTC.

The CDR3 region is CASSLYDDYTDTQYF. The CDR3 DNA is TGCGCCAGCAGCTTGTACGACGACTACACAGATACGCAGTATTTT. The chain is built from TRBV5-1 and TRBJ2-3, with D perhaps matching TRBD2 (5 bases). The germline V and J ends were trimmed by 1 base and 2 bases, with 11 bases remaining between them. CDR1 and CDR2 from the germline V gene are SGHRS and YFSETQ. CDR3 length: 15 amino acids.

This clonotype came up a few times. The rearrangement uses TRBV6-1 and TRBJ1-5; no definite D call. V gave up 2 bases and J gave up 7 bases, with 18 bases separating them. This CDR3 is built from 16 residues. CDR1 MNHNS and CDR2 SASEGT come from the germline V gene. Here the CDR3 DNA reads TGTGCCAGCAGTGAACCCTCGTTGGGGATGAGACAGCCCCAGCATTTT. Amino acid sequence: CASSEPSLGMRQPQHF.

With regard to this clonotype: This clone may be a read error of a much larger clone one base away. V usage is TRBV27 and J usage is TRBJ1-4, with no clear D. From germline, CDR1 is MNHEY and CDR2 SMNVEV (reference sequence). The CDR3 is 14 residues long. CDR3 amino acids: CTSSSDGYQDGLFF. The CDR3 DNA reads TGTACCAGCAGCTCGGACGGTTATCAGGATGGACTGTTTTTT. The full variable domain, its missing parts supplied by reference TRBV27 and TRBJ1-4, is EAQVTQNPRYLITVTGKKLTVTCSQNMNHEYMSWYRQDPGLGLRQIYYSMNVEVTDKGDVPEGYKVSRKEKRNFPLILESPSPNQTSLYFCTSSSDGYQDGLFFGSGTQLSVL.

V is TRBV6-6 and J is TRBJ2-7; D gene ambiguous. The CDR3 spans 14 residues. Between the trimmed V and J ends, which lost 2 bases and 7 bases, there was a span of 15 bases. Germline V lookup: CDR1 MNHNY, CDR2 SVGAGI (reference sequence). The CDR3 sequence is CASSYPGEVREQYF. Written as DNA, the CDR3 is TGTGCCAGCAGTTACCCGGGTGAGGTAAGGGAGCAGTACTTC.

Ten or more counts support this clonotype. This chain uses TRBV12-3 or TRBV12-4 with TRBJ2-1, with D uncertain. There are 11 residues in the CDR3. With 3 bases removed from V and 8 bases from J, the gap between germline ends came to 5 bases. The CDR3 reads CASSFGDEQFF. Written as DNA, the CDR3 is TGTGCCAGCAGTTTCGGCGATGAGCAGTTCTTC.

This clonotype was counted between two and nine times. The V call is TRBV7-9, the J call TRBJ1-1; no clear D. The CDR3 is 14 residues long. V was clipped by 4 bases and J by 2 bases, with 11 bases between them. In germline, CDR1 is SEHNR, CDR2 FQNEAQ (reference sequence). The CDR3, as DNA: TGTGCCAGCAGCTCGAGCTGGGGAAACACTGAAGCTTTCTTT. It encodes CASSSSWGNTEAFF.

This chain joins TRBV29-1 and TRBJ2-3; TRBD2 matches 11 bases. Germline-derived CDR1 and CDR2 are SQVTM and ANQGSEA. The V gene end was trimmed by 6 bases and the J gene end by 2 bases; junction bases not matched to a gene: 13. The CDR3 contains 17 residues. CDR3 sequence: CSVRWAILAGDTDTQYF. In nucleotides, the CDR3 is TGCAGCGTGAGATGGGCTATACTAGCGGGGGACACAGATACGCAGTATTTT.

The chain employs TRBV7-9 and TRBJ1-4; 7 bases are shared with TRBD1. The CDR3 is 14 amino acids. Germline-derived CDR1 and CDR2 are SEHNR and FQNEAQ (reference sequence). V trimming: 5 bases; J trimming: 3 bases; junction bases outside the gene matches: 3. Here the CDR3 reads CASSRGTANEKLFF. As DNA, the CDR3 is TGTGCCAGCAGCAGAGGGACAGCTAATGAAAAACTGTTTTTT.

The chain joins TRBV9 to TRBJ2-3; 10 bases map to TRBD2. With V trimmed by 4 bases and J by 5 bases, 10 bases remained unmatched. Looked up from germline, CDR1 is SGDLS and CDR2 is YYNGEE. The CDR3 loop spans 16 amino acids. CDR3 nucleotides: TGTGCCAGCAGCCCGTCAACTAGCGGGGCGGGAGATACGCAGTATTTT. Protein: CASSPSTSGAGDTQYF.

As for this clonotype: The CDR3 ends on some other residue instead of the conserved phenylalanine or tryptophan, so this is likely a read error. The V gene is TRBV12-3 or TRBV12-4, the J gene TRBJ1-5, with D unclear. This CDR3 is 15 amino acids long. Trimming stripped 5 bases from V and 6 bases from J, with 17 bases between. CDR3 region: CASSKYGRESQPQHL. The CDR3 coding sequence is TGTGCCAGCAGTAAATATGGGCGGGAGAGTCAGCCCCAGCATCTT.

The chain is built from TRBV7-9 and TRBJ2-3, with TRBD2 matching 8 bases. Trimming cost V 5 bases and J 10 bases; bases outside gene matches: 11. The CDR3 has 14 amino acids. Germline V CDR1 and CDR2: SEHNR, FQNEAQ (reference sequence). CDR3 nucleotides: TGTGCCAGCAGCCCTGGGACTAGAGCCTTGCCGCAGTATTTT. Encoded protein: CASSPGTRALPQYF.

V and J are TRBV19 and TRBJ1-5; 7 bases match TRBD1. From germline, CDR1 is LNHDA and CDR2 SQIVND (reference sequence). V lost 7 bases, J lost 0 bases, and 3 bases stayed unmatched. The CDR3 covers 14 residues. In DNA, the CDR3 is TGTGCCAGTATGACAGGGAATAGCAATCAGCCCCAGCATTTT. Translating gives CASMTGNSNQPQHF.

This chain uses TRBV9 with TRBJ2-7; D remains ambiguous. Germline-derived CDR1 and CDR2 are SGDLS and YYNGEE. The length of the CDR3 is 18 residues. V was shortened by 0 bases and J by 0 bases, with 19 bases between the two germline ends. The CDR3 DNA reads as TGTGCCAGCAGCGTAGAAGTTCCGTGTCAGGAACTCTCCTACGAGCAGTACGTC. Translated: CASSVEVPCQELSYEQYV.

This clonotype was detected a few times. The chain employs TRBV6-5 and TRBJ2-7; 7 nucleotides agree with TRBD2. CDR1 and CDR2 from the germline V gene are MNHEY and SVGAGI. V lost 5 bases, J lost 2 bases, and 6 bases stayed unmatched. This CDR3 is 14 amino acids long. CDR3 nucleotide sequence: TGTGCCAGCAGTGCATTTGGGACTACCTACGAGCAGTACTTC. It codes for CASSAFGTTYEQYF.

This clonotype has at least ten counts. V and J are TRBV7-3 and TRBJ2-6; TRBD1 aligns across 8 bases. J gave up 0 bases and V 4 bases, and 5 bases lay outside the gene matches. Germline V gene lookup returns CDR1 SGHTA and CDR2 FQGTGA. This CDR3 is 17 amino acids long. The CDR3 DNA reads TGTGCCAGCAGCTCCACGGGACAGGCCTCTGGGGCCAACGTCCTGACTTTC. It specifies CASSSTGQASGANVLTF.

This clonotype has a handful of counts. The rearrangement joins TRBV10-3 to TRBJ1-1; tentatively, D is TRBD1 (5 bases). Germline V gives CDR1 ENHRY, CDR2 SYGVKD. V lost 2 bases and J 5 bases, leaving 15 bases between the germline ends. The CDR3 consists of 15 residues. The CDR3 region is CAISEGRGSWTEAFF. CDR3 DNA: TGTGCCATCAGTGAGGGGAGGGGCTCGTGGACTGAAGCTTTCTTT.

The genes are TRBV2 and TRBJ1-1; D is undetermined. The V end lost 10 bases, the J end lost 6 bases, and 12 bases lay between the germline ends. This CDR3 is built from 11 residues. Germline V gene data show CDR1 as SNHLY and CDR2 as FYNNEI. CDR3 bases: TGTGCCACCACAAAGGTCTCTGAAGCTTTCTTT. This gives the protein CATTKVSEAFF.

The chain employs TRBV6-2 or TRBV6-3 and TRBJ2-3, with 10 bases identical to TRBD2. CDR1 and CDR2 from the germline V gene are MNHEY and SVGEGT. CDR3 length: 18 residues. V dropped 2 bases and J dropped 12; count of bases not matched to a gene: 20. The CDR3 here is CASSYAYDGTSALYHQYF. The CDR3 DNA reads TGTGCCAGCAGTTACGCTTACGACGGGACTAGCGCCCTATACCACCAGTATTTT.

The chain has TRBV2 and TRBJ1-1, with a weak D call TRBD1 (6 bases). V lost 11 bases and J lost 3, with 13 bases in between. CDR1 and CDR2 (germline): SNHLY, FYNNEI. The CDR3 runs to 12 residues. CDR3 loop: CAQGRWDTEAFF. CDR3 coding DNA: TGTGCCCAGGGGCGGTGGGACACTGAAGCTTTCTTT.

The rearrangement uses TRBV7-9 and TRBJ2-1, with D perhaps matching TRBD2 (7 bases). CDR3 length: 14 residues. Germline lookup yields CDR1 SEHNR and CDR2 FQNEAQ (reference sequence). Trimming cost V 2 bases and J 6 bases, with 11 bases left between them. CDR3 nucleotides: TGTGCCAGCAGCTTATCCGGGGGGCTCAATGAGCAGTTCTTC. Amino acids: CASSLSGGLNEQFF.

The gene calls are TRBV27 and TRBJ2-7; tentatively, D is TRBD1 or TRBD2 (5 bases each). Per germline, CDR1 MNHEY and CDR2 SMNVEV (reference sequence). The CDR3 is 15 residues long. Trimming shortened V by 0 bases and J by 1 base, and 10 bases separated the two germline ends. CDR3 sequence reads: CASSLSGDPSYEQYV. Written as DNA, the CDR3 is TGTGCCAGCAGTTTATCAGGGGACCCTTCCTACGAGCAGTACGTC.

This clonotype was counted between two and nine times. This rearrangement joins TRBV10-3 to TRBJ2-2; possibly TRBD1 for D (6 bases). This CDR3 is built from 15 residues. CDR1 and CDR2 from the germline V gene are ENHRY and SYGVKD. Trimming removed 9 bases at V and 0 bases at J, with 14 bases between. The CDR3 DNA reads TGTGCCATTCTTGGGGGCACCGCGAACACCGGGGAGCTGTTTTTT. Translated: CAILGGTANTGELFF.

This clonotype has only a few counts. As DNA, the CDR3 is TGTGCCAGCAGACCCAACTACATGAACACTGAAGCTTTCTTT. This translates into CASRPNYMNTEAFF. The J gene is TRBJ1-1, the V gene TRBV7-9; D remains ambiguous. Trimming pared 6 bases from V and 0 bases from J, leaving 11 bases between. There are 14 residues in the CDR3. CDR1 is SEHNR, CDR2 FQNEAQ, per germline (reference sequence).

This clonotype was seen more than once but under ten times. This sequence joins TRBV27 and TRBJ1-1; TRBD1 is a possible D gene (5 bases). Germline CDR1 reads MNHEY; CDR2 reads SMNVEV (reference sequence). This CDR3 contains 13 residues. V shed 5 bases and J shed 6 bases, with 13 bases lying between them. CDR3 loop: CASSPLGDPEAFF. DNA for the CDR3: TGTGCCAGCAGTCCCCTAGGGGACCCTGAAGCTTTCTTT.